This is a list of T cell receptor beta chains from one sample in a study of cytomegalovirus exposure and HLA in healthy donors. Profiled with immunoSEQ multiplex PCR; TCRdb holds only in-frame clones, not every one. In the table there are about 170,000 clones, 80% to 90% of which are singletons. Sequences were obtained from PBMCs. The receptors come from a male donor in good health and CMV-seronegative. Each CDR3 is given with its conserved first and last residue.

J	V	CDR3
TRBJ1-2	TRBV4-1	CASSQVTGSNYGYTF
TRBJ1-2	TRBV2	CASSEGRRYGYTF
TRBJ1-2	TRBV5-1	CASSFSGMGYTF
TRBJ2-3	TRBV5-6	CASSFGTSSDTQYF
TRBJ1-1	TRBV9	CASSATGFGTEAFF
TRBJ2-1	TRBV12-5	CASGFLSGRDYNEQFF
TRBJ2-7	TRBV7-9	CASSLGGLAEGEQYF
TRBJ2-5	TRBV27	CASSLLAGETQYF
TRBJ2-1	TRBV18	CASSNRESNEQFF
TRBJ2-7	TRBV5-6	CASSPDGVRSYEQYF
TRBJ2-7	TRBV5-4	CASSTPGHSYEQYF
TRBJ1-2	TRBV7-9	CSSSPTPSGGGDGYTF
TRBJ2-5	TRBV4-1	CASSQVGDGETQYF
TRBJ2-7	TRBV5-1	CASSTPSGRGDEQYF
TRBJ2-3	TRBV6-1	CASNNRGRTDTQYF
TRBJ2-7	TRBV5-1	CASSLDNGETYEQYF
TRBJ2-3	TRBV19	CASKLAGDHVTDTQYF
TRBJ1-2	TRBV5-8	CATSKGARHGYTF
TRBJ1-4	TRBV4-3	CASSQGGSQRNEKLFF
TRBJ2-2	TRBV2	CASSRTRTNTGELFF
TRBJ1-5	TRBV28	CASSYSSGNSNQPQHF
TRBJ1-1	TRBV5-4	CASSLIGSEAFF
TRBJ2-3	TRBV30	CAWRTSGFTDTQYF
TRBJ1-2	TRBV29-1	CSVLGQRYGYTF
TRBJ2-3	TRBV9	CASTRTGQGADTQYF
TRBJ1-6	TRBV7-2	CASSLADWPLHF
TRBJ2-1	TRBV27	CASSRLSYNEQFF
TRBJ2-1	TRBV7-6	CASSPASGGANEQFF
TRBJ2-2	TRBV19	CASSIGEGYNTGELFF
TRBJ1-5	TRBV19	CASSTLEGAGQPQHF
TRBJ2-3	TRBV5-1	CASSLDSTFTDTQYF
TRBJ1-6	TRBV28	CASSPPPQGVGNSPLHF
TRBJ2-1	TRBV11-3	CASSLKLAGGIDEQFF
TRBJ2-6	TRBV5-1	CASSSREAGANVLTF
TRBJ1-2	TRBV4-3	CASSRAGLVGYGYTF
TRBJ2-3	TRBV7-3	CASSLTGPTDTQYF
TRBJ1-2	TRBV29-1	CSVEGGRGTASGYTF
TRBJ1-2	TRBV19	CASSIIPRGGYTF
TRBJ2-5	TRBV20-1	CSAQGPETQYF
TRBJ2-5	TRBV7-2	CASSLWMTSGGPQETQYF
TRBJ2-3	TRBV1	CTSSQDQGLVTDTQYF
TRBJ2-3	TRBV5-4	CASSLDGTGGTDTQYF
TRBJ2-1	TRBV6-6	CASSYPSGANEQFF
TRBJ2-5	TRBV6-5	CASRTSGVPQETQYF
TRBJ1-5	TRBV6-5	CASSYSGAARPQHF
TRBJ2-1	TRBV12-5	CASGLSGGSSYNEQFF
TRBJ1-2	TRBV7-8	CASSLGSSGGYTF
TRBJ1-1	TRBV19	CASSSLFRGPDTEAFF
TRBJ1-4	TRBV12-2	CASRLADREGNPTNEKLFF